This T cell receptor (beta chain) was identified during a study of T cell clones after liver transplantation. Study summary: Tolerant meant at least one year fully off immunosuppression without liver enzymes above twice normal.

Germline V lookup: CDR1 LNHDA, CDR2 SQIVND (reference sequence). The CDR3 sequence is 16 residues long. V shed 3 bases, J shed 2 bases, and the junction held 4 bases outside the gene matches. Sequencing was performed with immunoSEQ multiplex PCR; in TCRdb, only in-frame clones are kept and a portion is missing. The sample yields 65,000 to 85,000 clones, around 84% seen once. The rearrangement uses TRBV19 and TRBJ2-1; 10 bases match TRBD2. The clonotype originates from a human patient who received a liver transplant. Some T cells may be provided by the graft donor. The sequencing used CD4+ T cells from blood, collected less than 50 months after liver transplant. The CDR3 DNA follows: TGTGCCAGTAGTATCATGACTAGCGGGCCCTACAATGAGCAGTTCTTC. It codes for CASSIMTSGPYNEQFF.